The sequence of this T cell receptor (beta chain) was determined in a study of regulatory T cells in long-lasting Graves disease. As for the study in general: Less than 3 months of antithyroid drugs had been taken by newly diagnosed Graves' patients.

The sample holds a few counts of this clonotype. The time point denotes: newly diagnosed GD, antithyroid drugs for less than 3 months. PBMCs provided the RNA from which the TCR library was made. Library construction for TCR beta used iRepertoire HTBI primers and Arm-PCR of CDR3 regions. MiXCR, run by TCRdb on the multiplex PCR reads, gives a single entry per CDR3 protein. The sample consists of 400,000 to 550,000 distinct CDR3 sequences, 16% of them appearing once. This sample was shared with a second study, whose subject was T cells in Graves' hyperthyroidism and ophthalmopathy. From that report: It was uncontrolled infection, other autoimmune disease, pregnancy or lactation that excluded patients. The HTBI set primed first-round TCR CDR3 RT-PCR.

The specimen was peripheral blood mononuclear cells (PBMCs), collected at new diagnosis, from a patient treated with antithyroid drugs. This sequence was found in a woman younger than 30 with Graves disease.

CDR3 region: CASGTVSNQPQHF. The CDR3 nucleotides read TGTGCCAGCGGGACAGTTAGCAATCAGCCCCAGCATTTT. This chain uses TRBV19 with TRBJ1-5; 7 bases align to TRBD1. The CDR3 has 13 residues. V was pared by 9 bases and J by 0 bases, with 2 bases of the junction left unmatched. Germline-derived CDR1 and CDR2 are LNHDA and SQIVND (reference sequence).